Listed here are 6 T cell receptor beta chains from one sample, sequenced in a study of regulatory T cells in long-lasting Graves disease. Time point given: newly diagnosed GD, antithyroid drugs for less than 3 months. Extracted PBMC RNA gave rise to the TCR library. According to the study, TCR beta libraries were built with iRepertoire HTBI primers and CDR3-region Arm-PCR. MiXCR, run by TCRdb on the multiplex PCR reads, gives a single entry per CDR3 protein. The sample has hundreds of thousands of distinct CDR3 sequences, 15% seen once. These data also featured in a second study, about T cells in Graves' hyperthyroidism and ophthalmopathy.

The sample consisted of peripheral blood mononuclear cells (PBMCs), taken at new diagnosis, from a patient treated with antithyroid drugs. The receptors were gathered from a woman in her thirties or forties with Graves disease.

Many counts were recorded for this clonotype. An end of the junction differs from the germline gene, which may be a read error. This chain joins TRBV6-2 or TRBV6-3 and TRBJ2-1; 11 bases are shared with TRBD2. The V gene's germline CDR1 is MNHEY and CDR2 SVGEGT. The CDR3 length is 15 residues. Written as DNA, the CDR3 is TGTGCCAGCACTTACGGACTAGCGGGCAACAATGAGCAGTTCTTC. Its translation is CASTYGLAGNNEQFF.

For this clonotype: Given a much more abundant clone one base away, this may be a read error. The genes are TRBV30 and TRBJ2-5; 7 bases fit TRBD2. The DNA end is more similar to TRBJ2-1, so the J call may be wrong. Germline CDR1 GTSNPN, CDR2 SVGIG (reference sequence). The CDR3 is made up of 12 amino acids. The CDR3 spells CAWTHGGETQFF. The CDR3 DNA sequence: TGTGCCTGGACTCATGGGGGGGAGACCCAGTTCTTC.

This clonotype was observed at least ten times. The chain joins TRBV27 to TRBJ2-1; possibly TRBD2 for D (5 bases). The CDR3 is 16 residues long. V dropped 8 bases and J dropped 6 bases, with 23 bases sitting between them. Germline V gives CDR1 MNHEY, CDR2 SMNVEV (reference sequence). The CDR3 here is CASAEGADHILNEQFF. The CDR3 DNA reads TGTGCCAGCGCCGAGGGAGCCGACCACATTCTCAATGAGCAGTTCTTC.

This sequence joins TRBV11-2 and TRBJ2-1, with no clear D. This CDR3 is 16 amino acids long. The V end lost 5 bases, the J end lost 1 base, and 15 bases lay between the germline ends. The germline V gene has CDR1 SGHAT and CDR2 FQNNGV. The CDR3 spells CASSQDVERSYNEQFF. Written as DNA, the CDR3 is TGTGCCAGCAGCCAAGATGTGGAACGGTCCTACAATGAGCAGTTCTTC.

This clonotype was counted between two and nine times. The gene calls are TRBV19 and TRBJ1-1; no definite D call. The V and J ends lost 3 bases and 1 base respectively, with 6 bases between them. CDR3 size: 13 residues. Germline V gene lookup returns CDR1 LNHDA and CDR2 SQIVND (reference sequence). The CDR3 region is CASSITANTEAFF. In DNA form, the CDR3 reads TGTGCCAGTAGTATTACAGCGAACACTGAAGCTTTCTTT.

This clonotype has a handful of counts. This sequence joins TRBV7-2 and TRBJ2-3, with TRBD2 identical over 8 bases. The CDR3 length is 19 residues. Germline V gene lookup returns CDR1 SGHTA and CDR2 FQGNSA. V was clipped by 3 bases and J by 1 base; unmatched bases: 15. The CDR3 DNA is TGTGCCAGCAGCTTGTACCGTGCCCCAGCGGGAGAGGGCACAGATACGCAGTATTTT. It codes for CASSLYRAPAGEGTDTQYF.